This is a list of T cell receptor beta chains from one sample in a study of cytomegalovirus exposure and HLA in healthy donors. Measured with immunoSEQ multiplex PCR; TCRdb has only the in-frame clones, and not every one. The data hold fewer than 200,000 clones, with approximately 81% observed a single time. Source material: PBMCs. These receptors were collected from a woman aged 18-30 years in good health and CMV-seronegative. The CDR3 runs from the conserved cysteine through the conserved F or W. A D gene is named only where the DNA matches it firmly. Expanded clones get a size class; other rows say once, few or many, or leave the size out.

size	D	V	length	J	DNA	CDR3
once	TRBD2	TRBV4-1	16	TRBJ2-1	TGCGCCAGCAGCCAGCAGTTCCGGCCTAGCGGGGATTTGCGGTTCTTC	CASSQQFRPSGDLRFF
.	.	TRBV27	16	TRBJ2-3	TGTGCCAGCAGTTCCTATTACAGGGGAGGCGCAGATACGCAGTATTTT	CASSSYYRGGADTQYF
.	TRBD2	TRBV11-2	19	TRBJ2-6	TGTGCCAGCAGTAAACCCGGAGGGCTAGCGGGAGCTGGGGCCAACGTCCTGACTTTC	CASSKPGGLAGAGANVLTF
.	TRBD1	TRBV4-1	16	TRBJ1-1	TGCGCCAGCAGCCAACCCAGACAGGGGCCGGGCACTGAAGCTTTCTTT	CASSQPRQGPGTEAFF
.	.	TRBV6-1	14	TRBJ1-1	TGTGCCAGCAGTTTACAGTCCGTGGGCACTGAAGCTTTCTTT	CASSLQSVGTEAFF
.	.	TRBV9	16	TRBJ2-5	TGTGCCAGCAGCGTAGGTCCCCTAGTCGGGGGAGAGACCCAGTACTTC	CASSVGPLVGGETQYF
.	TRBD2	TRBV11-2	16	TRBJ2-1	TGTGCCAGCAGCTCCTGGACTAGCGGGAGGGACAATGAGCAGTTCTTC	CASSSWTSGRDNEQFF
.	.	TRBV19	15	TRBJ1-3	TGTGCCAGTAGCCGACAGATAAACTCTGGAAACACCATATATTTT	CASSRQINSGNTIYF
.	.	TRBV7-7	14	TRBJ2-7	TGTGCTAGCAGCAACCTTGGCGGGACCTCCGAGCAGTACTTC	CASSNLGGTSEQYF
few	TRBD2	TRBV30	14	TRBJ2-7	TGTGCCTGGTCCGGGACTAGCGGATCCTACGAGCAGTACTTC	CAWSGTSGSYEQYF
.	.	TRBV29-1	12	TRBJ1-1	TGCAGCGTTGAAGATTGGCGGCCTGAAGCTTTCTTT	CSVEDWRPEAFF
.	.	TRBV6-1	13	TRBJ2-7	TGTGCCAGCAGATATATCCTTCAGGGCGAGCAGTACTTC	CASRYILQGEQYF
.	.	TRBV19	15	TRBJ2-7	TGTGCCAGTAGTATAGGAGCCAGGGGCTCCTACGAGCAGTACTTC	CASSIGARGSYEQYF
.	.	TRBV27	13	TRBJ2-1	TGTGCCAGCAGCTTCAGCGAATACAATGAGCAGTTCTTC	CASSFSEYNEQFF
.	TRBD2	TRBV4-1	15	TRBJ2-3	TGCGCCAGCAGCCAAACTAGCGGGAGCACAGATACGCAGTATTTT	CASSQTSGSTDTQYF
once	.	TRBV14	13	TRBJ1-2	TGTGCCAGCAGCCAGAACGGGGAGAGTGGCTACACCTTC	CASSQNGESGYTF
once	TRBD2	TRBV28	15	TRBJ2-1	TGTGCCAGCAGGAATAGCGGGAGCAAGTACAATGAGCAGTTCTTC	CASRNSGSKYNEQFF
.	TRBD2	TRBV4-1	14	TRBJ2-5	TGCGCCAGCAGCCAACCACGGACTAGCCAGACCCAGTACTTC	CASSQPRTSQTQYF
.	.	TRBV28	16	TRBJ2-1	TGTGCCAGCGTAACCCGGGGTCCTAAATCCTACAATGAGCAGTTCTTC	CASVTRGPKSYNEQFF
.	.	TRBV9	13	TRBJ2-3	TGTGCCAGCAGCGTAGATTTCCTAGCCGAGCGGTATTTT	CASSVDFLAERYF
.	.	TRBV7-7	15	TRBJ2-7	TGTGCTAGCAGCGAGAGAGGGACACCAACCTACGAGCAGTACTTC	CASSERGTPTYEQYF
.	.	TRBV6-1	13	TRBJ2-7	TGTGCCAGCAGTGTGCGGGTGGGCTGCGAGCAGTACTTC	CASSVRVGCEQYF
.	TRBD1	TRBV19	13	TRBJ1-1	TGTGCCAGTAGGGGACAGGGCGGTTTGGTGGCTTTCTTT	CASRGQGGLVAFF